Following are 9 T cell receptor beta chains from one sample sequenced in a study of shared clonotypes between healthy human individuals. The method was immunoSEQ multiplex PCR; TCRdb's version includes in-frame clones alone and lacks a portion of them. The sample yields roughly 2.5 million clones, approximately 94% seen once. The source material was naive CD4+ T cells sorted from blood. Subset of the sample: CD45RA+ positively selected. These receptors were obtained from a man between 18 and 29 years old in good health.

The count of this clone is one. The chain couples TRBV5-1 to TRBJ1-1; the match to TRBD1 covers 9 bases. The germline V gene has CDR1 SGHRS and CDR2 YFSETQ. Trimming took 4 bases from V and 1 from J; bases not matched to a gene: 5. The CDR3 has 15 residues. The CDR3 sequence is CASSQRTGANTEAFF. CDR3 coding DNA: TGCGCCAGCAGCCAAAGGACAGGGGCGAACACTGAAGCTTTCTTT.

V is TRBV5-6 and J is TRBJ2-3, with TRBD2 as a possible D gene (5 bases). Germline V lookup: CDR1 SGHDT, CDR2 YYEEEE. CDR3 length equals 10 residues. The CDR3 DNA reads TGTACCCCGGAGGTAGATACGCAGTATTTT. It translates to CTPEVDTQYF.

The J gene is TRBJ1-6, the V gene TRBV5-6; 9 bases map to TRBD1. V lost 6 bases, J lost 6 bases, and 7 bases stayed unmatched. The CDR3 loop spans 15 amino acids. The germline V gene encodes CDR1 SGHDT and CDR2 YYEEEE. In DNA form, the CDR3 reads TGTGCCAGCAATGCGGGGGACAGGGCTAATTCACCCCTCCACTTT. Its translation is CASNAGDRANSPLHF.

A single count supports this clone. The J gene is TRBJ1-1, the V gene TRBV6-5; unclear D gene. CDR3 length equals 13 residues. The ends were cut back, 8 bases at V and 4 bases at J, with 14 bases in the middle. CDR1 MNHEY and CDR2 SVGAGI come from the germline V gene. The CDR3 nucleotides read TGTGCCAGCCGCCCCCCGGGTGGCACTGAAGCTTTCTTT. Translation gives CASRPPGGTEAFF.

The chain uses TRBV4-1 and TRBJ2-7, with D unclear. The CDR3 has 10 residues. Germline V gene lookup returns CDR1 MGHRA and CDR2 YSYEKL. The V end lost 10 bases, the J end lost 6 bases, and 10 bases lay between the germline ends. The CDR3 DNA sequence: TGCGCCACAGGTTTATGCGAGCAGTACTTC. This encodes CATGLCEQYF.

The gene calls are TRBV5-5 and TRBJ1-1; D perhaps matches TRBD1 (6 bases). This CDR3 has 14 amino acids. Deletions cut 8 bases from V and 0 bases from J, with 14 bases between. The V gene's germline CDR1 is SGHKS and CDR2 YYEKEE (reference sequence). The CDR3 region is CASRAGAMNTEAFF. The DNA of the CDR3 is TGTGCCAGTCGGGCAGGGGCCATGAACACTGAAGCTTTCTTT.

This clone was detected once. The chain couples TRBV2 to TRBJ2-2; possibly TRBD2 for D (6 bases). The CDR3 runs to 15 residues. The V gene's germline CDR1 is SNHLY and CDR2 FYNNEI. The V and J ends lost 7 bases and 2 bases respectively, with 14 bases between them. The CDR3 spells CASISAGLNTGELFF. CDR3 in DNA: TGTGCCAGCATTAGTGCCGGACTAAACACCGGGGAGCTGTTTTTT. Full variable domain (outside the CDR3, taken from reference TRBV2 and TRBJ2-2): EPEVTQTPSHQVTQMGQEVILRCVPISNHLYFYWYRQILGQKVEFLVSFYNNEISEKSEIFDDQFSVERPDGSNFTLKIRSTKLEDSAMYFCASISAGLNTGELFFGEGSRLTVL.

CDR3 DNA: TGTGCCAGCAGCTTAGGGGACAGGGATAATTCACCCCTCCACTTT. Residues: CASSLGDRDNSPLHF. The rearrangement joins TRBV7-2 to TRBJ1-6, with 9 nucleotides matching TRBD1. CDR3 length equals 15 residues. Per the germline V gene, CDR1 is SGHTA and CDR2 is FQGNSA. V shed 1 base and J 5 bases; nucleotides not matched to a gene: 0. Using reference TRBV7-2 and TRBJ1-6 for the parts outside the CDR3, the full variable domain is GAGVSQSPSNKVTEKGKDVELRCDPISGHTALYWYRQSLGQGLEFLIYFQGNSAPDKSGLPSDRFSAERTGGSVSTLTIQRTQQEDSAVYLCASSLGDRDNSPLHFGNGTRLTVT.

This clone has only one observation. V usage is TRBV6-6 and J usage is TRBJ1-3; D remains ambiguous. Trimming stripped 7 bases from V and 4 bases from J, with 14 bases between. The germline CDR1 and CDR2 sequences are MNHNY and SVGAGI (reference sequence). The CDR3 has 14 amino acids. CDR3 sequence reads: CASKLPQIGNTIYF. In DNA, the CDR3 is TGTGCCAGCAAGTTACCCCAGATCGGAAACACCATATATTTT.